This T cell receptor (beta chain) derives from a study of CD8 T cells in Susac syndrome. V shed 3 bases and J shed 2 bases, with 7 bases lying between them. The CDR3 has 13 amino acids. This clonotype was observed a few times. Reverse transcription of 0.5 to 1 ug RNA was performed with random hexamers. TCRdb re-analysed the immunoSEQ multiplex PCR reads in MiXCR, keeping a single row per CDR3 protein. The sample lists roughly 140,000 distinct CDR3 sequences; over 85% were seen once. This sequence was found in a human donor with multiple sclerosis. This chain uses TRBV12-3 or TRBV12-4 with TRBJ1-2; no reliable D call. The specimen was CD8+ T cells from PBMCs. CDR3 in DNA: TGTGCCAGCAGTTTTGGCGAAAACTATGGCTACACCTTC. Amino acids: CASSFGENYGYTF.